The clone carrying this T cell receptor (beta chain) was recorded a few times. Its specificity is not known. The junction differs from germline at one of its ends, possibly a read error. The entry originates in a study of T-cell memory formation after mild COVID-19. Whole-study findings and limits: Later expanders leaned CD4+, whereas clones that contracted between day 15 and 85 were balanced CD4/CD8.

This CDR3 region has 15 residues. TCRdb reanalysed the 5' RACE reads using MiXCR and keeps one entry per CDR3 protein. The top ten clones hold over 10% of a sample with under 450,000 distinct CDR3 sequences, less than 25% of them seen once. The sequence came from an adult woman who had mild COVID-19 (a few samples of this study predate the infection). Cell type and time point are not known. Sequenced material: PBMCs or a T cell subset sorted from them (not recorded which). This sequence joins TRBV12-3 or TRBV12-4 and TRBJ2-3, with 10 bases that match TRBD2. CDR3 sequence (DNA): TGTGCCAGCATTTTAGCGGGAGGTCGCACAGATACGCAGTATTTT. It translates to CASILAGGRTDTQYF.